Listed below are T cell receptor beta chains from one sample, sequenced in a study of shared T cell receptors in the human thymus. Only in-frame clones appear in the TCRdb table, and some are missing; sequencing was by immunoSEQ multiplex PCR. The sample records around 68,000 clones, roughly 96% being singletons. The sample consisted of thymocytes. The receptors here all came from a human donor. The CDR3 runs from the conserved cysteine through the conserved F or W. The D gene is left open where the match is weak. Not all rows give a size; the values are once, few, many and, for expanded clones, a class.

CASSPKTGDSAEAFF	TGTGCCAGCAGCCCTAAGACAGGGGATAGCGCTGAAGCTTTCTTT	15	TRBV9	TRBD1	TRBJ1-1	.
CASRTLAGSVERHYEQYF	TGTGCCAGCAGGACTCTAGCGGGGTCGGTCGAGAGGCACTACGAGCAGTACTTC	18	TRBV28	TRBD2	TRBJ2-7	.
CASSWALGGITDTQYF	TGTGCCAGCAGCTGGGCTCTCGGGGGAATTACAGATACGCAGTATTTT	16	TRBV5-4	.	TRBJ2-3	.
CASSLGGRSNYGYTF	TGTGCCAGCAGTTTAGGAGGGCGATCTAACTATGGCTACACCTTC	15	TRBV28	.	TRBJ1-2	.
CASSQESGRYGYTF	TGCGCCAGCAGCCAAGAATCCGGGCGCTATGGCTACACCTTC	14	TRBV4-3	.	TRBJ1-2	.
CASSLEGTGDSGNTIYF	TGCGCCAGCAGCTTGGAAGGGACAGGGGACTCTGGAAACACCATATATTTT	17	TRBV5-1	TRBD1	TRBJ1-3	.
CASSKAGGETEAFF	TGTGCCAGCAGCAAAGCAGGGGGGGAGACTGAAGCTTTCTTT	14	TRBV21-1	.	TRBJ1-1	.
CASRSRLENIQYF	TGCGCCAGCAGGAGTCGGTTAGAAAACATTCAGTACTTC	13	TRBV5-1	.	TRBJ2-4	.
CASSPISVLLGGTVFHNEQFF	TGTGCCAGCAGTCCTATCTCCGTTTTGTTAGGAGGGACAGTTTTCCACAATGAGCAGTTCTTC	21	TRBV27	.	TRBJ2-1	.
CASSKTANTEAFF	TGTGCCAGCAGTAAGACAGCCAACACTGAAGCTTTCTTT	13	TRBV25-1	.	TRBJ1-1	once
CAITGSAGSGNTIYF	TGTGCCATCACAGGATCAGCGGGCTCTGGAAACACCATATATTTT	15	TRBV10-3	.	TRBJ1-3	few
CASSQVSPDTQYF	TGTGCCAGCAGCCAAGTCTCCCCAGATACGCAGTATTTT	13	TRBV4-2	.	TRBJ2-3	.
CASSQGGLAGGPHTDTQYF	TGCGCCAGCAGCCAGGGGGGACTAGCGGGGGGCCCTCACACAGATACGCAGTATTTT	19	TRBV4-3	TRBD2	TRBJ2-3	.
CASSPRTLAGDPDTQYF	TGCGCCAGCAGCCCCCGAACCCTAGCGGGGGACCCGGATACGCAGTATTTT	17	TRBV4-1	TRBD2	TRBJ2-3	.
CAELSSPLHF	TGTGCCGAACTGAGTTCACCCCTCCACTTT	10	TRBV21-1	.	TRBJ1-6	.
CASSVRTGGKNDLNTEAFF	TGTGCCAGCAGCGTCAGGACAGGGGGGAAAAACGACCTGAACACTGAAGCTTTCTTT	19	TRBV9	TRBD1	TRBJ1-1	.
CASSVALGLYNEQFF	TGTGCCAGCAGCGTAGCTCTCGGACTGTACAATGAGCAGTTCTTC	15	TRBV9	.	TRBJ2-1	.
CSAGMNTEAFF	TGCAGCGCGGGGATGAACACTGAAGCTTTCTTT	11	TRBV29-1	.	TRBJ1-1	.
CASSLDFLAAKNIQYF	TGTGCCAGCAGTTTAGATTTTTTGGCGGCCAAAAACATTCAGTACTTC	16	TRBV28	.	TRBJ2-4	.
CAISESIVRASGANVLTF	TGTGCCATCAGTGAGTCGATCGTAAGGGCCTCTGGGGCCAACGTCCTGACTTTC	18	TRBV10-3	.	TRBJ2-6	.
CASSSSTGEGNTEAFF	TGTGCCAGCAGTAGCTCGACAGGGGAAGGGAACACTGAAGCTTTCTTT	16	TRBV2	TRBD1	TRBJ1-1	.
CASSEIVRRIIRDGTQGTYGYTF	TGTGCCAGCAGTGAAATTGTAAGGAGAATAATCCGGGACGGTACCCAGGGGACCTATGGCTACACCTTC	23	TRBV6-1	.	TRBJ1-2	.
CASSVSPRRRPQLKAPPNYGYTF	TGTGCCAGCAGCGTTTCGCCTAGACGCCGACCACAACTTAAAGCGCCTCCTAACTATGGCTACACCTTC	23	TRBV9	.	TRBJ1-2	.